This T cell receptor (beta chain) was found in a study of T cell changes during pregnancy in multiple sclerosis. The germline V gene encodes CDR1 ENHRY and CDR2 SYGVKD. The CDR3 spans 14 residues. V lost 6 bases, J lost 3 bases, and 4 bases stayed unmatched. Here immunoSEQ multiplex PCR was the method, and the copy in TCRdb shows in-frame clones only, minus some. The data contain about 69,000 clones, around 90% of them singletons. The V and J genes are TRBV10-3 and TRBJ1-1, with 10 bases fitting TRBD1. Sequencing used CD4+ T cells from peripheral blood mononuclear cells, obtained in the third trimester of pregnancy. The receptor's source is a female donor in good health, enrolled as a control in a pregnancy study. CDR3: CAIRTGGVDTEAFF. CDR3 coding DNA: TGTGCCATCAGGACAGGGGGCGTCGACACTGAAGCTTTCTTT.